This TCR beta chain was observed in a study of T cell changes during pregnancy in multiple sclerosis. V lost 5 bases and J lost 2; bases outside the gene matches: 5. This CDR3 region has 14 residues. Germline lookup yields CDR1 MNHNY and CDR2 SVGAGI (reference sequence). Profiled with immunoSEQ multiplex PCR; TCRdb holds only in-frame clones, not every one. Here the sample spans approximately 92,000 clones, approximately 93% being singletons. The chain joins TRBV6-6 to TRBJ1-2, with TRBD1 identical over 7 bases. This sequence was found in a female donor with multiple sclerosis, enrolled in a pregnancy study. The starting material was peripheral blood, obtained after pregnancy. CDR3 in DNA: TGTGCCAGCAGTAGACAGGGAGAGAACTATGGCTACACCTTC. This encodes CASSRQGENYGYTF.